The T cell receptor (beta chain) described here comes from a study of blood T cell repertoires in COVID-19. Study in general: The United States, Italy and Spain were the sources of the acute and convalescent COVID-19 samples.

It was during active infection that Seattle patients were enrolled and then longitudinally followed. Authors' analysis steps: Nucleated cell counts were estimated from reference gene primer amplification. Produced via immunoSEQ multiplex PCR; TCRdb's table is partial and in-frame only. V and J calls and clone size are given by that table; D and trimming were obtained from the DNA. The repertoire holds fewer than 250,000 clones, with roughly 87% as singletons. With 2 bases clipped from V and 0 bases from J, the junction kept 4 bases outside the gene matches. Germline CDR1 reads GTSNPN; CDR2 reads SVGIG (reference sequence). The CDR3 is 18 amino acids.

This chain uses TRBV30 with TRBJ2-6, with 13 bases aligning to TRBD2. This sequence originates from a woman aged 60-70 years with COVID-19, enrolled during active disease. Material: peripheral blood. The CDR3 sequence: CAWSPGLAGPSGANVLTF. Written as DNA, the CDR3 is TGTGCCTGGAGTCCGGGACTAGCGGGACCCTCTGGGGCCAACGTCCTGACTTTC.